This T cell receptor beta chain was sequenced during a study of control samples from healthy donors and cancer patients. The junction had 6 bases not matched to a gene; V was cut back by 0 bases and J by 8 bases. Germline values: CDR1 LNHDA, CDR2 SQIVND (reference sequence). CDR3 length: 16 residues. TCRdb's table, derived via immunoSEQ multiplex PCR, lists solely in-frame clones and lacks some. The sample records roughly 92,000 clones, roughly nine tenths being singletons. The clonotype comes from a woman in her sixties in good health. The gene calls are TRBV19 and TRBJ2-1, with 11 bases matching TRBD2. Sequenced input: blood. This CDR3 is CASSIDRLAGRHEQFF. In DNA, the CDR3 is TGTGCCAGTAGTATAGACAGACTAGCGGGACGGCATGAGCAGTTCTTC.